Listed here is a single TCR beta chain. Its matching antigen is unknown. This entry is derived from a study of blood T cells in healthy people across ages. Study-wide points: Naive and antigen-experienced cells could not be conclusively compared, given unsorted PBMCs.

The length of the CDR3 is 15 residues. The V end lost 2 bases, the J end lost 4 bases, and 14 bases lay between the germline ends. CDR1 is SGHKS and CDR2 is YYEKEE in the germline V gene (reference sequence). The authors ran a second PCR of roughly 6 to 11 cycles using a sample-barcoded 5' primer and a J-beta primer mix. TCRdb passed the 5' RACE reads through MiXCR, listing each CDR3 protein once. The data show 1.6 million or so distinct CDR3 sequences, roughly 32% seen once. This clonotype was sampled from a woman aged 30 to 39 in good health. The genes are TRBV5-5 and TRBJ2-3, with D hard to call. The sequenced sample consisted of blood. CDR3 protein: CASSLRTRSPDTQYF. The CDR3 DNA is TGTGCCAGCAGCTTAAGGACCAGGTCCCCAGATACGCAGTATTTT.